This TCR beta chain was identified in a study of blood T cell repertoires in COVID-19 (TCRdb year 2020). Concerning the study at large: Samples covering the acute and convalescent phases of COVID-19 were provided by collaborators in the United States, Italy and Spain. The material from the prospective study consisted of cDNA or gDNA derived from T cells, B-cell-depleted T cells, or PBMCs. Deeply sampled blood TCRbeta repertoires from subjects exposed to, actively infected with, or recovered from COVID-19 were included in the dataset. The repertoires were made available in a free public database intended to serve as a resource for research on the immune response to SARS-CoV-2. Samples were obtained from the ongoing ImmuneRACE study (first 160 participants) and from 1,254 subjects provided by 6 global collaborators. A de-identified subject ID, COVID-19 status, age in years and sex were almost always included in the sample metadata. Where available, HLA class I and class II types were obtained from metadata supplied by the sample provider rather than from assay-based typing. The paper's findings and limits, for the study overall: The amount of clinical and demographic metadata varied by source and participant and was provided uncurated.

A note on this clone: Its target antigen remains unknown. Base-call qualities are not available, and no considerably larger clone is one nucleotide away.

The germline V gene encodes CDR1 MDHEN and CDR2 SYDVKM. The CDR3 runs 14 residues from the cysteine to the phenylalanine. The sequence is cut down to CDR3 DNA, 42 bases in frame from base 1. Trimming removed 4 bases from V and 3 bases from J, leaving 13 bases between the germline ends. Participants in the prospective study were aged about 18 to 95 years, lived in some 24 United States geographic areas, and enrolled through a virtual design. Cohort assignment in the prospective study relied on participant-reported clinical history from a screening survey and a study questionnaire. Recovered participants in ImmuneRACE Cohort 3 were defined by two consecutive negative NP/OP PCR tests, clearance by a healthcare professional, or resolution of symptoms. In the prospective study, whole blood, serum and a nasopharyngeal or oropharyngeal swab were collected from each participant by mobile phlebotomists. Over a 2-month period, participants in the prospective study had the option of providing additional blood draws and questionnaires. Before DNA extraction, prospective study blood samples were shipped either frozen or at room temperature.

TCRbeta CDR3 regions were amplified from genomic DNA by means of the immunoSEQ Assay, a bias-controlled multiplex PCR. The published analysis was carried out like this. Within the assay, amplification of reference gene primers was used to estimate how many nucleated cells each sample contained. To quantify the absolute abundance of each unique TCRbeta CDR3 rearrangement, sequence reads were collapsed and filtered. Productive Simpson clonality was computed per sample as the square root of Simpson's diversity index over productive rearrangements. In TCRdb, the immuneACCESS table is reduced to in-frame sequences with V and J assigned. These tables do not hold every clone; where another copy was compared, an unresolved V gene accounts for under half, and the others remain unexplained. Clone size and V and J calls were adopted from that table, with D and trimming inferred from the DNA. The sample table contains 360,000 or so clones; only one count was recorded for about 90% of them. 1.5% to 2% of the sample lies in the top ten.

Specimen: PBMCs or T cells enriched from blood (not recorded which). The chain uses TRBV28 and TRBJ2-7; a tentative D match to TRBD2 spans 6 bases. This clonotype originated in a woman younger than 45 who had recovered from COVID-19. For the CDR3, the sequence is CASSSVISGYEQYF. The sequence in DNA is TGTGCCAGCAGTTCGGTGATTAGCGGCTACGAGCAGTACTTC.